The 32 T cell receptor beta chains presented below share a single source sample, sequenced in a study of shared clonotypes between healthy human individuals. Profiling relied on immunoSEQ multiplex PCR, and the TCRdb table lists in-frame clones only, not all of them. The sample comprises roughly 490,000 clones, 79% of which are singletons, and about 12% rests with the top ten. Specimen: PBMCs. These receptors were obtained from a woman in her thirties or forties in good health. Some clones in this sample may be carry-over from other donors' samples.

The chain uses TRBV18 and TRBJ2-1; 10 bases agree with TRBD1. Trimming cost V 5 bases and J 8 bases; bases outside gene matches: 3. Germline CDR1 and CDR2: KGHSH and LQKENI. This CDR3 contains 13 residues. Here the CDR3 reads CASSFGQGDEQFF. In DNA form, the CDR3 reads TGTGCCAGCTCATTTGGACAGGGGGATGAGCAGTTCTTC. The variable domain in full, with the rest retrieved from reference TRBV18 and TRBJ2-1, is NAGVMQNPRHLVRRRGQEARLRCSPMKGHSHVYWYRQLPEEGLKFMVYLQKENIIDESGMPKERFSAEFPKEGPSILRIQQVVRGDSAAYFCASSFGQGDEQFFGPGTRLTVL.

This chain uses TRBV7-9 with TRBJ2-5, with D perhaps given as TRBD1 or TRBD2 (5 bases each). V was trimmed by 3 bases and J by 3 bases, leaving 11 bases between them. The CDR3 runs to 14 residues. The V gene's germline CDR1 is SEHNR and CDR2 FQNEAQ (reference sequence). The CDR3 coding sequence is TGTGCCAGCAGCTTCGGGACCCGAGAAGAGACCCAGTACTTC. Translating gives CASSFGTREETQYF.

This clone was observed a single time. V and J are TRBV9 and TRBJ2-3; 15 nucleotides agree with TRBD2. The CDR3 has 16 amino acids. Germline CDR1 SGDLS, CDR2 YYNGEE. V lost 4 bases and J lost 3; bases outside the gene matches: 3. Written as DNA, the CDR3 is TGTGCCAGCAGCATCGGGACTAGCGGGAGGACAGATACGCAGTATTTT. Translation gives CASSIGTSGRTDTQYF. The full variable domain, rest sourced from reference TRBV9 and TRBJ2-3, is DSGVTQTPKHLITATGQRVTLRCSPRSGDLSVYWYQQSLDQGLQFLIQYYNGEERAKGNILERFSAQQFPDLHSELNLSSLELGDSALYFCASSIGTSGRTDTQYFGPGTRLTVL.

This clone was found once. A read error may explain this, as a much larger clone is one base away. V gene TRBV9 combines with J gene TRBJ2-5, with 8 bases aligning to TRBD2. Germline CDR1 reads SGDLS; CDR2 reads YYNGEE. The CDR3 covers 15 residues. Here the CDR3 DNA reads TGTGACAGCAGCCCCGGGACTAGTCTCCAAGAGACCCAGTACTTC. Amino acid sequence: CDSSPGTSLQETQYF.

The chain recombines TRBV25-1 with TRBJ2-1; 7 bases agree with TRBD2. Germline trimming cut 3 bases from V and 10 bases from J; bases unmatched to any gene: 0. This CDR3 is 11 amino acids long. Germline V gene sequence: CDR1 MGHDK, CDR2 SYGVNS. In nucleotides, the CDR3 is TGTGCCAGCAGTGAGGGAGGGGAGCAGTTCTTC. Translation: CASSEGGEQFF. Full variable domain (missing parts from reference TRBV25-1 and TRBJ2-1): EADIYQTPRYLVIGTGKKITLECSQTMGHDKMYWYQQDPGMELHLIHYSYGVNSTEKGDLSSESTVSRIRTEHFPLTLESARPSHTSQYLCASSEGGEQFFGPGTRLTVL.

The chain joins TRBV5-5 to TRBJ1-1; D possibly corresponds to TRBD1 (5 bases). This CDR3 comprises 12 residues. The germline gives CDR1 SGHKS, CDR2 YYEKEE (reference sequence). Trimming stripped 4 bases from V and 7 bases from J, with 11 bases between. CDR3 nucleotides: TGTGCCAGCAGCCCACGACAGCTTGAAGCTTTCTTT. Encoded protein: CASSPRQLEAFF.

The J gene is TRBJ2-3, the V gene TRBV14, with 8 positions matching TRBD1. Germline V gives CDR1 SGHDN, CDR2 FVKESK. J lost 1 base, V lost 3 bases, and 6 bases had no gene match. The CDR3 loop spans 16 amino acids. The CDR3 loop is CASSQLRGQGTDTQYF. The CDR3 DNA follows: TGTGCCAGCAGCCAGCTTAGGGGACAGGGCACAGATACGCAGTATTTT.

The gene calls are TRBV5-1 and TRBJ2-2; D is ambiguous. This CDR3 is built from 14 residues. V lost 4 bases and J 6 bases, leaving 13 bases between the germline ends. Germline assignment: CDR1 SGHRS and CDR2 YFSETQ. This chain's CDR3 is CASSPDPGAGELFF. The CDR3 DNA follows: TGCGCCAGCAGCCCGGACCCTGGGGCCGGGGAGCTGTTTTTT.

This clone came up once. The V gene is TRBV19, the J gene TRBJ1-3, with a weak D call TRBD1 (5 bases). The V gene lost 11 bases and the J gene lost 2 bases, with 19 bases spanning the gap. CDR3 size: 15 residues. Germline V gives CDR1 LNHDA, CDR2 SQIVND (reference sequence). In DNA form, the CDR3 reads TGTGCCGGAAGCTCAAACGGGGGAGCTGGAAACACCATATATTTT. It translates to CAGSSNGGAGNTIYF.

This clone was seen ten or more times. This rearrangement joins TRBV10-2 to TRBJ2-7; the match to TRBD1 covers 7 bases. The J segment lost 3 bases and the V segment lost 3 bases, leaving 8 bases of the junction unmatched. Germline V CDR1 and CDR2: WSHSY, SAAADI. The CDR3 runs 15 residues. This CDR3 reads CASSDSTGSGYEQYF. CDR3 bases: TGCGCCAGCAGTGATTCGACAGGGTCTGGCTACGAGCAGTACTTC.

The CDR3 here is CASSLDRVNEQFF. The DNA for the CDR3 is TGTGCCAGCAGCTTGGACAGGGTAAATGAGCAGTTCTTC. J is TRBJ2-1 and V is TRBV7-8, with 8 positions matching TRBD1. Germline assignment: CDR1 SGHVS and CDR2 FQNEAQ. Losses at the gene ends were 3 bases for V and 7 bases for J; bases not matched to a gene: 2. The CDR3 is 13 residues long.

The chain joins TRBV7-2 to TRBJ2-2; 7 bases fit TRBD2. V trimming: 3 bases; J trimming: 6 bases; junction bases outside the gene matches: 7. CDR3 size: 15 residues. Germline loops: CDR1 SGHTA, CDR2 FQGNSA. CDR3 sequence (DNA): TGTGCCAGCAGCTTTTGGGCGGGAGAAGCCGGGGAGCTGTTTTTT. Protein: CASSFWAGEAGELFF.

This chain uses TRBV10-2 with TRBJ1-3; possibly TRBD1 for D (6 bases). This CDR3 has 15 amino acids. Trimming stripped 3 bases from V and 4 bases from J, with 13 bases between. CDR1 and CDR2 (germline): WSHSY, SAAADI. CDR3 loop: CASSDPGEYGNTIYF. CDR3 in DNA: TGCGCCAGCAGTGACCCAGGGGAGTACGGAAACACCATATATTTT.

This clone occurred a few times. V is TRBV9 and J is TRBJ2-7; D ambiguous. Germline V gives CDR1 SGDLS, CDR2 YYNGEE. The CDR3 has 14 residues. The V end was cut by 0 bases, the J end by 6 bases, with 13 bases between. CDR3 in amino acids: CASSVDGYPVEQYF. DNA for the CDR3: TGTGCCAGCAGCGTAGACGGGTATCCGGTCGAGCAGTACTTC.

This chain uses TRBV10-3 with TRBJ1-2; 7 bases fit TRBD1. V trimming: 10 bases; J trimming: 8 bases; junction bases outside the gene matches: 10. CDR3 length: 12 residues. Germline V lookup: CDR1 ENHRY, CDR2 SYGVKD. Written as DNA, the CDR3 is TGTGCCACCGCCTCTGAGGGACAGGGCTACACCTTC. As protein: CATASEGQGYTF.

The V call is TRBV10-2, the J call TRBJ1-1, with 8 bases identical to TRBD1. This CDR3 region has 14 residues. V lost 6 bases and J lost 6; bases outside the gene matches: 9. Germline lookup yields CDR1 WSHSY and CDR2 SAAADI. CDR3 protein: CASRTQGARSEAFF. The DNA of the CDR3 is TGCGCCAGCAGAACTCAGGGGGCACGTTCTGAAGCTTTCTTT.

The chain has TRBV29-1 and TRBJ2-5; D is undetermined. Germline-derived CDR1 and CDR2 are SQVTM and ANQGSEA. The CDR3 extends over 11 amino acids. The ends were cut back, 3 bases at V and 3 bases at J, with 5 bases in the middle. This CDR3 reads CSVEAKETQYF. The DNA for the CDR3 is TGCAGCGTTGAGGCTAAAGAGACCCAGTACTTC.

On this clone itself: A read error likely explains this, since a far larger clone differs by one base. Other DNA variants within this sample encode the same CDR3. This rearrangement joins TRBV5-1 to TRBJ1-1; a weak D match, TRBD1 (5 bases). CDR1 is SGHRS, CDR2 YFSETQ, per germline. CDR3 length: 13 amino acids. Trimming took off 4 bases at V and 4 bases at J, with 11 bases between the two ends. The CDR3 reads CASSLRGGTEAFF. In DNA form, the CDR3 reads TGCGCCAGCAGCCTAAGGGGTGGCACTGAAGCTTTCTTT.

The V and J genes are TRBV27 and TRBJ2-3, with a tentative D call TRBD1 (5 bases). The V end was cut by 5 bases, the J end by 0 bases, with 12 bases between. This CDR3 region has 15 residues. The germline CDR1 and CDR2 sequences are MNHEY and SMNVEV (reference sequence). The CDR3 loop reads CASSPRQSSTDTQYF. As DNA, the CDR3 is TGTGCCAGCAGTCCCAGACAGAGTAGCACAGATACGCAGTATTTT.

The chain combines TRBV25-1 with TRBJ2-7; 7 nucleotides line up with TRBD1. This CDR3 has 15 residues. Germline CDR1 is MGHDK and CDR2 is SYGVNS. V lost 5 bases, J lost 5 bases, and 12 bases stayed unmatched. The CDR3 sequence: CASSPLDRDVDEQYF. CDR3 DNA: TGTGCCAGCAGTCCGCTTGACAGGGACGTCGACGAGCAGTACTTC.

This chain joins TRBV18 and TRBJ1-1; no definite D call. The CDR3 sequence is 12 residues long. CDR1 is KGHSH, CDR2 LQKENI, per germline. V gave up 0 bases and J gave up 5 bases, with 4 bases separating them. The CDR3 protein is CASSPPGTEAFF. As DNA, the CDR3 is TGTGCCAGCTCACCACCGGGGACTGAAGCTTTCTTT.

J is TRBJ2-7 and V is TRBV6-1; TRBD1 matches at 9 bases. Germline CDR1 reads MNHNS; CDR2 reads SASEGT. This CDR3 comprises 15 residues. The J segment lost 2 bases and the V segment lost 10 bases, leaving 12 bases of the junction unmatched. The chain's CDR3 is CATSILGQGTYEQYF. CDR3 in DNA: TGTGCCACCTCAATCCTAGGACAGGGGACCTACGAGCAGTACTTC.

The chain combines TRBV7-6 with TRBJ2-7; a weak D match, TRBD2 (6 bases). Germline CDR1 and CDR2: SGHVS and FNYEAQ. V lost 4 bases, J lost 7 bases, and 23 bases lay in between. The CDR3 has 16 amino acids. The CDR3 coding sequence is TGTGCCAGCAGCTCGAACCCTGCGGGGACCCGGGGGGAGCAGTACTTC. As protein: CASSSNPAGTRGEQYF. Full variable domain (rest looked up from reference TRBV7-6 and TRBJ2-7): GAGVSQSPRYKVTKRGQDVALRCDPISGHVSLYWYRQALGQGPEFLTYFNYEAQQDKSGLPNDRFSAERPEGSISTLTIQRTEQRDSAMYRCASSSNPAGTRGEQYFGPGTRLTVT.

The chain carries TRBV9 and TRBJ2-1; no definite D call. Germline V CDR1 and CDR2: SGDLS, YYNGEE. The CDR3 loop spans 15 amino acids. V lost 2 bases and J 0 bases, leaving 9 bases between the germline ends. The DNA for the CDR3 is TGTGCCAGCAGCGTGTCGCTACACTCCTACAATGAGCAGTTCTTC. Protein: CASSVSLHSYNEQFF.

The J gene is TRBJ2-5, the V gene TRBV2; 9 nucleotides align to TRBD1. CDR1 is SNHLY and CDR2 is FYNNEI in the germline V gene. This CDR3 is 15 amino acids long. J was trimmed by 3 bases and V by 5 bases; bases with no gene match: 7. CDR3 in amino acids: CASSRSTGGEETQYF. In DNA form, the CDR3 reads TGTGCCAGCAGTCGGTCGACAGGGGGAGAAGAGACCCAGTACTTC. The variable domain in full, completed from reference TRBV2 and TRBJ2-5, reads EPEVTQTPSHQVTQMGQEVILRCVPISNHLYFYWYRQILGQKVEFLVSFYNNEISEKSEIFDDQFSVERPDGSNFTLKIRSTKLEDSAMYFCASSRSTGGEETQYFGPGTRLLVL.

The chain carries TRBV7-9 and TRBJ2-7; either TRBD1 or TRBD2 may supply D (7 bases each). CDR3 length equals 15 residues. Germline V gene lookup returns CDR1 SEHNR and CDR2 FQNEAQ (reference sequence). V shed 5 bases and J shed 5 bases, with 19 bases lying between them. CDR3 sequence (DNA): TGTGCCAGCAGCCGACAGGGAGGGACTCAACACGAGCAGTACTTC. Its protein is CASSRQGGTQHEQYF.

The chain combines TRBV10-3 with TRBJ1-4; no definite D call. This CDR3 region has 15 residues. The V gene lost 0 bases and the J gene lost 5 bases, with 10 bases spanning the gap. The germline gives CDR1 ENHRY, CDR2 SYGVKD. CDR3 nucleotides: TGTGCCATCAGTGAGTCTGGCAGACTGAATGAAAAACTGTTTTTT. This gives the protein CAISESGRLNEKLFF.

This sequence joins TRBV5-4 and TRBJ1-2, with 10 bases aligning to TRBD1. The V and J ends lost 5 bases and 3 bases, in that order; junction bases with no gene match: 4. The CDR3 is made up of 14 amino acids. Germline V lookup: CDR1 SGHNT, CDR2 YYREEE (reference sequence). The CDR3 DNA follows: TGTGCCAGCAGAACCGGGACAGGGGACTATGGCTACACCTTC. It translates to CASRTGTGDYGYTF.

This clone was recorded only once. The chain links TRBV4-3 to TRBJ1-1; D might be TRBD1 (5 bases). V was cut by 0 bases and J by 5 bases, with 13 bases left in between. There are 15 residues in the CDR3. The germline CDR1 and CDR2 sequences are LGHNA and YSLEER. In DNA, the CDR3 is TGCGCCAGCAGCCAAGAACCAAGGGGAGGTACTGAAGCTTTCTTT. This codes for CASSQEPRGGTEAFF.

Note on this clone: The same CDR3 is also encoded by other DNA sequences in this sample. The CDR3 protein is CAISESGGSYEQYF. CDR3 nucleotide sequence: TGTGCCATCAGTGAGTCCGGGGGATCCTACGAGCAGTACTTC. This rearrangement joins TRBV10-3 to TRBJ2-7; tentatively, D is TRBD2 (6 bases). The CDR3 loop spans 14 amino acids. The germline V gene encodes CDR1 ENHRY and CDR2 SYGVKD. The V and J ends lost 0 bases and 1 base respectively, with 7 bases between them.

The gene calls are TRBV30 and TRBJ2-7, with 7 bases fitting TRBD1. Trimming removed 3 bases from V and 2 bases from J; junction bases left unmatched: 7. In germline, CDR1 is GTSNPN, CDR2 SVGIG (reference sequence). The CDR3 runs 14 residues. The CDR3 coding sequence is TGTGCCTGGAGAGTACCCGGGACAGCCTACGAGCAGTACTTC. It is translated as CAWRVPGTAYEQYF.

This rearrangement joins TRBV7-2 to TRBJ1-1; TRBD1 is a possible D gene (5 bases). Germline V gives CDR1 SGHTA, CDR2 FQGNSA. Deletions cut 3 bases from V and 1 base from J, with 9 bases between. The CDR3 is 14 amino acids. The CDR3 loop reads CASSFDGANTEAFF. The CDR3 DNA reads as TGTGCCAGCAGCTTTGATGGGGCGAACACTGAAGCTTTCTTT.